This TCR beta chain was retrieved from a study of control samples from healthy donors and cancer patients. Method: immunoSEQ multiplex PCR; TCRdb's copy keeps in-frame clones and lacks some. The sample records under 85,000 clones, 90% to 95% being singletons. This CDR3 spans 13 amino acids. Trimming removed 3 bases at V and 8 bases at J, with 13 bases between. This receptor was obtained from a woman aged 40-49 years in good health. The specimen was blood. The chain joins TRBV12-3 or TRBV12-4 to TRBJ1-2, with D perhaps TRBD1 (5 bases). This CDR3 is CASSLLGERGYTF. The CDR3 region has the DNA TGTGCCAGCAGTTTGCTGGGGGAGCGGGGCTACACCTTC.